What follows describes a single T cell receptor (beta chain). The antigen remains undetermined. The sample originates from a study of Ad26.COV2.S vaccination and SARS-CoV-2 variants. Whole-study results and caveats: It is possible that the TCR breadth and depth analyses underestimated the total T cell responses.

Germline CDR1 SGHNT, CDR2 YENEEA. J gave up 2 bases and V 0 bases, and 4 bases lay outside the gene matches. The CDR3 extends over 15 amino acids. As for treatment: around 19 received Ad26.COV2.S at low or high dose, single or two shots; roughly 5 received placebo; per-sample allocation not given. It was on day 63 after the first vaccine or placebo injection that samples were taken. Libraries were prepared by immunoSEQ multiplex PCR; TCRdb keeps only in-frame clonotypes and omits some of them. The sample comprises hundreds of thousands of clones, 85% to 90% of which are singletons, and approximately 5% rests with the top ten.

The receptor was derived from a person between 18 and 59 years old who received the Ad26.COV2.S COVID-19 vaccine or a placebo. The chain carries TRBV11-3 and TRBJ2-7, with 7 nucleotides matching TRBD1. The sequencing here drew on peripheral blood, taken in a trial of Ad26.COV2.S vaccine versus placebo. The CDR3 reads CASSLDSDRAYEQYF. The CDR3 coding sequence is TGTGCCAGCAGCTTAGATTCCGACAGGGCCTACGAGCAGTACTTC.